The present T cell receptor beta chain was sequenced within a study of cytotoxic CD8 clonotypes in ibrutinib-treated CLL. The CDR3 extends over 14 amino acids. TCR beta library input comprised approximately 2 micrograms of genomic DNA from cryopreserved PBMCs. Some clones are missing from TCRdb's copy, which holds only in-frame ones; the method was immunoSEQ multiplex PCR. Among approximately 150,000 clones listed, 70% to 85% were seen once. This rearrangement joins TRBV21-1 to TRBJ2-7; TRBD2 reflects the table's D call only, with no check against the DNA. TRBV21-1 is a documented pseudogene. Specimen: PBMCs, collected after 12 months of ibrutinib treatment. This TCR came from a human donor with chronic lymphocytic leukemia. The CDR3 nucleotides read TGTGCCAGCAGCAAAGAGCGGCGGACTAACGAGCAGTACTTC. This sequence encodes CASSKERRTNEQYF.